The clone carrying this T cell receptor beta chain was detected only a few times. What it binds is not known. The source of the sample is a study of long-term antiretroviral therapy in people with HIV. At least two post-ART and at least one pre-ART PBMC sample were available for each donor. V gave up 6 bases and J gave up 6 bases; unmatched junction bases: 14. The CDR3 is 15 residues long. Germline-derived CDR1 and CDR2 are LNHDA and SQIVND (reference sequence). Findings of the study overall: Blood dating 2004 to 2017 may reflect older ART regimens. Clones that expanded before ART (that is, prior to treatment) dominated the repertoire at all time points. Versus controls, repertoires in people with HIV had narrower CDR3 length ranges.

Run at survey level, the immunoSEQ assay was version v3.0. Produced via immunoSEQ multiplex PCR; TCRdb's table is partial and in-frame only. The sample records about 38,000 clones, roughly 80% being singletons. The TCR sequence derives from a man younger than 35 with HIV. V and J are TRBV19 and TRBJ2-7; 7 bases are a match to TRBD2. Material: unsorted PBMCs, obtained 1.5 years after starting antiretroviral therapy. CDR3 nucleotides: TGTGCCAGTAGCCCTACCGGGACTGGCGGGGGCGAGCAGTACTTC. This sequence encodes CASSPTGTGGGEQYF.